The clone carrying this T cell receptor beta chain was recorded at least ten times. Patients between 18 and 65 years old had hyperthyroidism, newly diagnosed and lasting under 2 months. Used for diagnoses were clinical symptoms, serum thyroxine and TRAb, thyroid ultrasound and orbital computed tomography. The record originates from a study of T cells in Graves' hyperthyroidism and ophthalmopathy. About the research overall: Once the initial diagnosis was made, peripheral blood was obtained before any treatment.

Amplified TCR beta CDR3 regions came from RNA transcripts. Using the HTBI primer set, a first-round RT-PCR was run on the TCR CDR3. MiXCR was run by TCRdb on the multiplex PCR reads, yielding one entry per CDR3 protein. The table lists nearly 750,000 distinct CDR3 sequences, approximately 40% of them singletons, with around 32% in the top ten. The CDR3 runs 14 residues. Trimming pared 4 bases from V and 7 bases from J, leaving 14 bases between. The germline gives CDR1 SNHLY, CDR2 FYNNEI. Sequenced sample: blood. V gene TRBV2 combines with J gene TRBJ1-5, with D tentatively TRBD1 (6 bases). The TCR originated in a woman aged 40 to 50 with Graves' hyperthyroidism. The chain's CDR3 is CASSVLGAKQPQHF. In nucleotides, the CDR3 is TGTGCCAGCAGTGTCTTGGGGGCAAAGCAGCCCCAGCATTTT. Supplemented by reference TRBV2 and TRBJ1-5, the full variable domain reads EPEVTQTPSHQVTQMGQEVILRCVPISNHLYFYWYRQILGQKVEFLVSFYNNEISEKSEIFDDQFSVERPDGSNFTLKIRSTKLEDSAMYFCASSVLGAKQPQHFGDGTRLSIL.